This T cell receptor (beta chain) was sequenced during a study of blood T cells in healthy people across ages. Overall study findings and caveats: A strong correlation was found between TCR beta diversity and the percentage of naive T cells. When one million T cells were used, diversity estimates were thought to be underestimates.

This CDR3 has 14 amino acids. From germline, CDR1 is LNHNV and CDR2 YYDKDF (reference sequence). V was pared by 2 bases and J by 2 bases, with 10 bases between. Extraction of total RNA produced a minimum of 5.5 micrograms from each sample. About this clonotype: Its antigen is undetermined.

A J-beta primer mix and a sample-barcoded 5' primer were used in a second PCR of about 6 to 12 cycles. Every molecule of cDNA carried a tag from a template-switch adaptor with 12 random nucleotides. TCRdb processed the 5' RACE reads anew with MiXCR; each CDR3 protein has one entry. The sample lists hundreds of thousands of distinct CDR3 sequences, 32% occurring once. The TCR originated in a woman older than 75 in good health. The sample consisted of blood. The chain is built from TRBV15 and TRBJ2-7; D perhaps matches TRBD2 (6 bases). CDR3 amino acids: CATSRREPPYEQYF. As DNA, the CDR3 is TGTGCCACCAGCAGACGGGAGCCGCCCTACGAGCAGTACTTC.